Listed here is a single T cell receptor beta chain. The antigen is not known. At cycle 4 day 1, cycle 7 day 1, and baseline, blood was sampled. The data originate from a study of OX40 agonist ivuxolimab in advanced cancers. Study-level points and caveats: Averaging showed that CD8+ T cells had more expanded clones than CD4+ did.

Produced via immunoSEQ multiplex PCR; TCRdb's table is partial and in-frame only. The table has 40,000 to 65,000 clones, around 82% seen once. The sequencing used CD4+ or CD8+ T cells sorted from blood, collected in a trial of the OX40 agonist ivuxolimab. The clonotype comes from an adult with an advanced solid tumor such as melanoma, head and neck, liver or kidney cancer.

In nucleotides, the CDR3 is TGCGCCAGCAGCGAAGGACAGGGGGCTTTCACTGAAGCTTTCTTT. The encoded protein is CASSEGQGAFTEAFF. The chain couples TRBV5-1 to TRBJ1-1, with 11 bases that match TRBD1. CDR3 length: 15 residues. Germline CDR1 reads SGHRS; CDR2 reads YFSETQ. V lost 4 bases to trimming and J lost 4 bases; unmatched junction nucleotides: 6.